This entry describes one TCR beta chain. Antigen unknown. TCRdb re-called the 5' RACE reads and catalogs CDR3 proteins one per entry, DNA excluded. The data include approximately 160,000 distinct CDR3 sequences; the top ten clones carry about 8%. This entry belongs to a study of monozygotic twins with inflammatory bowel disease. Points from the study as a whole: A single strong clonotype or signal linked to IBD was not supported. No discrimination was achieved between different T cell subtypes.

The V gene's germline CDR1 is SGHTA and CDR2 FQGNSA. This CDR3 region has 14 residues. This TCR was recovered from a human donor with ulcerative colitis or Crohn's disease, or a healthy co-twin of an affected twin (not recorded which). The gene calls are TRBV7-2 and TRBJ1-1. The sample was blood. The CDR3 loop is CASSFGSVNTEAFF.